This T cell receptor (beta chain) was observed in a study of cytomegalovirus exposure and HLA in healthy donors. Study results and limitations: A list of roughly 180 TCR beta chains associated with cytomegalovirus was given. TCR beta V- and J-gene trimming, according to a later analysis, was linked to a missense DCLRE1C variant.

This CDR3 has 13 amino acids. CDR1 SGHNT and CDR2 YYREEE come from the germline V gene (reference sequence). V lost 0 bases and J 4 bases, leaving 7 bases between the germline ends. Use of 60 Vbeta and 13 Jbeta primers characterized the PCR. Original data processing: An analysis that came later counted 70 million to 100 million unique TCR beta chains, approximately 10 million shared. TCRdb's copy holds only in-frame clones and misses some; the assay was immunoSEQ multiplex PCR. The DNA was the basis for D and trimming; V, J and clone size are from that table. The repertoire holds fewer than 250,000 clones, with about 86% as singletons. Comments on this clone: The antigen is unknown.

Each donor was healthy, and each was a bone marrow donor. The TCR sequence derives from a man in his forties or fifties in good health and CMV-seropositive. This chain connects TRBV5-4 to TRBJ1-2; D unclear. The specimen sequenced was PBMCs. In nucleotides, the CDR3 is TGTGCCAGCAGCTTGGGTTCAATCTATGGCTACACCTTC. Protein product: CASSLGSIYGYTF.